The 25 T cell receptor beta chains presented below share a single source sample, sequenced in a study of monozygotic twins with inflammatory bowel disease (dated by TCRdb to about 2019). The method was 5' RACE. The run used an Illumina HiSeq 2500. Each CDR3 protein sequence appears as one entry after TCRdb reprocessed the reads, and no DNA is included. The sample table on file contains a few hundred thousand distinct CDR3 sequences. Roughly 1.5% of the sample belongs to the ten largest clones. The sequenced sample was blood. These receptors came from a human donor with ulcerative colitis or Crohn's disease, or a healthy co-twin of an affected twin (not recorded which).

The CDR3 sequence is CASSHMRETGAHTIYF. The chain uses TRBV3-1 and TRBJ1-3; as DNA is missing, the TRBD1 call by TCRdb cannot be tested. CDR3 size: 16 residues. Germline-derived CDR1 and CDR2 are LGHDT and YNNKEL (reference sequence). Full variable domain (rest looked up from reference TRBV3-1 and TRBJ1-3): DTAVSQTPKYLVTQMGNDKSIKCEQNLGHDTMYWYKQDSKKFLKIMFSYNNKELIINETVPNRFSPKSPDKAHLNLHINSLELGDSAVYFCASSHMRETGAHTIYFGEGSWLTVV.

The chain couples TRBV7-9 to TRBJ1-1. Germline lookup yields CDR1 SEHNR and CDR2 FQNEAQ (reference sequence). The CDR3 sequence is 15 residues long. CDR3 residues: CASSPRGWQNTEAFF.

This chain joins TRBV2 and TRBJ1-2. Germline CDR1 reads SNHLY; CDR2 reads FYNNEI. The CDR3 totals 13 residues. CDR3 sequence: CASRGRPHHGYTF.

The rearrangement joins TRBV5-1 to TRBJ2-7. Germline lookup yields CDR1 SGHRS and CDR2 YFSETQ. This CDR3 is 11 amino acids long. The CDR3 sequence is CASSAQQEQYF.

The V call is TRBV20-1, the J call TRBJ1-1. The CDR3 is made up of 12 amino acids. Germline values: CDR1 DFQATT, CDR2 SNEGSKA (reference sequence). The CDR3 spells CSARGGNTEAFF.

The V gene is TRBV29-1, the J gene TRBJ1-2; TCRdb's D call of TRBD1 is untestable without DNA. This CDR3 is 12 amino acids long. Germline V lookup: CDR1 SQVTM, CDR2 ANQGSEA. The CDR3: CSVERTGTGYTF.

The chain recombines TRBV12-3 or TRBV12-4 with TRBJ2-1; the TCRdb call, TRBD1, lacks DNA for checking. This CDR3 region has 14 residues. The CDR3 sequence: CASSRGQSYNEQFF.

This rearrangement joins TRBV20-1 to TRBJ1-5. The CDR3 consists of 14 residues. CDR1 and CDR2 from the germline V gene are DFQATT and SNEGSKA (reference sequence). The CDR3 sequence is CSARESQEYQPQHF.

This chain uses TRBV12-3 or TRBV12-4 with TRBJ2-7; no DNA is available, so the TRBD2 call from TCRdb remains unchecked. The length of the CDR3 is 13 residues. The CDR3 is CASSSGEAWGQYF.

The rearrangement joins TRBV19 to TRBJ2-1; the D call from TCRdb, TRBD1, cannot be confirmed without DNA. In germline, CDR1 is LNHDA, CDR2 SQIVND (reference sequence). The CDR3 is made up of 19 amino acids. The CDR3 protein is CASTPGTGRVGNVYNEQFF.

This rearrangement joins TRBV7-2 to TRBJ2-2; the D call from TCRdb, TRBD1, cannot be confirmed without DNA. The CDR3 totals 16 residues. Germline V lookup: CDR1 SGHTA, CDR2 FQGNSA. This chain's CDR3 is CASSLARGAVPGELFF.

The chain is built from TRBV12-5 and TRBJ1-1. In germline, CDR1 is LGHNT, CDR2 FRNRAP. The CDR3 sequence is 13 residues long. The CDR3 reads CASGLGLNTEAFF.

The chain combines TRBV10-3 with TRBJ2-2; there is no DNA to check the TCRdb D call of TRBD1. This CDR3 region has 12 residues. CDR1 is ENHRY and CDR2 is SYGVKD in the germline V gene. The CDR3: CATGTGTGELFF.

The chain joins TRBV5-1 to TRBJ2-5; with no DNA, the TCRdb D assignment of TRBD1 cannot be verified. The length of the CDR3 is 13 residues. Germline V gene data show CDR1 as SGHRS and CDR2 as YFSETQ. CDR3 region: CASSSDRKETQYF.

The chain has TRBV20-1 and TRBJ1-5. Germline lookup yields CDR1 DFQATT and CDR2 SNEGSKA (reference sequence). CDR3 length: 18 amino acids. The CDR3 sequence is CSARDLGVDYLVKEPQHF.

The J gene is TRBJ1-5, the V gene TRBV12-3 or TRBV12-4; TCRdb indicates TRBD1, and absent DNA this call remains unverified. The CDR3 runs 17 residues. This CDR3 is CASSFFIDRGFNQPQHF.

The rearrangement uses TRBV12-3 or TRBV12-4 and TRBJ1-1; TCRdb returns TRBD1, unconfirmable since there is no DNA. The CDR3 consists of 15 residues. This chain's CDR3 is CASRRRTGVSTEAFF.

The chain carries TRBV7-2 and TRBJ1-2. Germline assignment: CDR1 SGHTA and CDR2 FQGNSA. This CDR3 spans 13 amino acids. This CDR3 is CASSHQKNYGYTF. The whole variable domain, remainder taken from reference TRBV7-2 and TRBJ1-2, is GAGVSQSPSNKVTEKGKDVELRCDPISGHTALYWYRQSLGQGLEFLIYFQGNSAPDKSGLPSDRFSAERTGGSVSTLTIQRTQQEDSAVYLCASSHQKNYGYTFGSGTRLTVV.

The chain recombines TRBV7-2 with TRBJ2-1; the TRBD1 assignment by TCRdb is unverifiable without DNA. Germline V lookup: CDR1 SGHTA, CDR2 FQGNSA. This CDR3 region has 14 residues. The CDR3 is CASSSWTGGGEQFF.

CDR3 in amino acids: CASSFNPGQENEKLFF. This chain links TRBV7-2 with TRBJ1-4; TCRdb calls TRBD1, which cannot be checked without DNA. Per the germline V gene, CDR1 is SGHTA and CDR2 is FQGNSA. This CDR3 is 16 amino acids long.

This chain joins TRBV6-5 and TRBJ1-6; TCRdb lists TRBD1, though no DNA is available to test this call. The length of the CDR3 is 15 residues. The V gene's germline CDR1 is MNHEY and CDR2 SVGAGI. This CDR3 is CASSYGQGGNSPLHF.

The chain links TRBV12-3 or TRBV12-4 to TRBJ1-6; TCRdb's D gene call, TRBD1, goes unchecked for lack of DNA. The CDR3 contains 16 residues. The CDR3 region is CASSSTWGPPNSPLHF.

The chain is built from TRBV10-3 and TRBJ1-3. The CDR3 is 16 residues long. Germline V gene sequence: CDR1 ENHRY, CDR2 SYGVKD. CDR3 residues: CAISEYGQNSGNTIYF.

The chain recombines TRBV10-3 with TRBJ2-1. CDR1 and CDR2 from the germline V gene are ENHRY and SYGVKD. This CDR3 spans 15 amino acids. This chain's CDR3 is CAISETTRINNEQFF.

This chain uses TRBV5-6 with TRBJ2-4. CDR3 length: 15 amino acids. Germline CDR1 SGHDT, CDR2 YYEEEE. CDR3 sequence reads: CASSLGPAGLNIQYF.